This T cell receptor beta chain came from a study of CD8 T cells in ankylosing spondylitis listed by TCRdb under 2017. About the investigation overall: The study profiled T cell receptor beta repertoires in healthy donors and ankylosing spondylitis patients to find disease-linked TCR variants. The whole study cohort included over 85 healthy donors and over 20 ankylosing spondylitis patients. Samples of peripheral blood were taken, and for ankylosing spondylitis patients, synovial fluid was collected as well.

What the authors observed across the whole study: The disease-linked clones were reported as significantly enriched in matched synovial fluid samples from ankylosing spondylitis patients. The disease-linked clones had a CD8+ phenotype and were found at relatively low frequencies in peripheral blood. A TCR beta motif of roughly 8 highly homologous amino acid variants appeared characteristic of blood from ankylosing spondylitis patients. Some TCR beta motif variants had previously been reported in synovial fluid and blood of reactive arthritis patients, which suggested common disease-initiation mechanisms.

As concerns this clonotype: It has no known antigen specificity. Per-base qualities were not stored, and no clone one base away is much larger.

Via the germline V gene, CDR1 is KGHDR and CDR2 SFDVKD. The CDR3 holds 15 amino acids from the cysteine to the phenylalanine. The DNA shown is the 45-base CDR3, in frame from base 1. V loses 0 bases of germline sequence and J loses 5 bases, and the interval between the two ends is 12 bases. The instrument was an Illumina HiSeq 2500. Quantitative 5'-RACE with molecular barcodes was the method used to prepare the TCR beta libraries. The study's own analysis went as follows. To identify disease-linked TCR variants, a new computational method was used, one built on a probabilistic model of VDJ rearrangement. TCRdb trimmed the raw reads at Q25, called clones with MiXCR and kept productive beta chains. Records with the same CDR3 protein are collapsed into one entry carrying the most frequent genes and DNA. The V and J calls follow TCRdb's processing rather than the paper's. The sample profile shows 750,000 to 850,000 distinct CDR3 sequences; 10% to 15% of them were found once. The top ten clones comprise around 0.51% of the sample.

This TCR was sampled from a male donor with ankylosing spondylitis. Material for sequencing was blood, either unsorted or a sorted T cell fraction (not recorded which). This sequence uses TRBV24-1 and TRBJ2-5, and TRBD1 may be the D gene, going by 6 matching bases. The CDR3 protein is CATSDLSQGGETQYF. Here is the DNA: TGTGCCACCAGTGATTTGTCACAGGGTGGGGAGACCCAGTACTTC.